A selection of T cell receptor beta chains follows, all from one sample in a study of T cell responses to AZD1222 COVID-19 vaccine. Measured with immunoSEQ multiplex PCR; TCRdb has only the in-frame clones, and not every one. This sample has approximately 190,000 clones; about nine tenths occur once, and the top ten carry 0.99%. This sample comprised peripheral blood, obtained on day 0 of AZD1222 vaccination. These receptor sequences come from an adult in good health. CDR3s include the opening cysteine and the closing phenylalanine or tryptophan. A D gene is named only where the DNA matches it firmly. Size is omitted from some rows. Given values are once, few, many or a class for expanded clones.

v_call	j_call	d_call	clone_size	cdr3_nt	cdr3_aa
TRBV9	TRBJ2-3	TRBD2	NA	TGTGCCAGCAGCGTCCAGCGGGAGTGGGATACAGATACGCAGTATTTT	CASSVQREWDTDTQYF
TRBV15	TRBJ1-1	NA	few	TGTGCCACCAGCAGCGTACGTTACACTGAAGCTTTCTTT	CATSSVRYTEAFF
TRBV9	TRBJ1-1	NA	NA	TGTGCCAGCAGCGTAGGGGCGCGGGGGGCGAACACTGAAGCTTTCTTT	CASSVGARGANTEAFF
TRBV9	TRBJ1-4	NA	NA	TGTGCCAGCAGCGTAGGGCCGGCCGTGGGCGAAAAACTGTTTTTT	CASSVGPAVGEKLFF
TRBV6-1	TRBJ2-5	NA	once	TGTGCCAGCAGTGAAGACCTAAACACGCTAGAGACCCAGTACTTC	CASSEDLNTLETQYF
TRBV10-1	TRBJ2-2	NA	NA	TGCGCCAGCAGTGATCCCACCGGGGCCACGGGGAATGGGACGGGCGGCACCGGGGAGCTGTTTTTT	CASSDPTGATGNGTGGTGELFF
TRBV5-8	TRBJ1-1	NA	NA	TGTGCCAGCAGCTTGGGACCAAGCCCTGAAGCTTTCTTT	CASSLGPSPEAFF
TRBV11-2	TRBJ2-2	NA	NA	TGTGCCAGCAGCTTGTCTTACACCGGGGAGCTGTTTTTT	CASSLSYTGELFF
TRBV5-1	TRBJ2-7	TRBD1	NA	TGCGCCAGCAGCTTGGGACAGGGGGGCGAGCAGTACTTC	CASSLGQGGEQYF
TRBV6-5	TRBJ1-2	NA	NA	TGTGCCAGCAGCACTACTTCAGGGGACGGCTACACCTTC	CASSTTSGDGYTF
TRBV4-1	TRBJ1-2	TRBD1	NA	TGCGCCAGCAGCTACGGACAGGGCCCCTATGGCTACACCTTC	CASSYGQGPYGYTF
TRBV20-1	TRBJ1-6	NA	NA	TGCAGTGCTAGTGACGGGGGACGGGGACAAGTGAATTCACCCCTCCACTTT	CSASDGGRGQVNSPLHF
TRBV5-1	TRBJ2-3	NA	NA	TGCGCCAGCAGCTTGGCGAGCCCGGGCACAGATACGCAGTATTTT	CASSLASPGTDTQYF
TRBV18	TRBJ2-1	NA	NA	TGTGCCAGCTCACCACCGACAGGTAGGGATGAGCAGTTCTTC	CASSPPTGRDEQFF
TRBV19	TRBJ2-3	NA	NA	TGTGCCAGTAGTATAGCCGGGTTGGGAGATACGCAGTATTTT	CASSIAGLGDTQYF
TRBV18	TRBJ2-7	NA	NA	TGTGCCAGCTCACCGAGGCCTATCTCCGAGCAGTACTTC	CASSPRPISEQYF
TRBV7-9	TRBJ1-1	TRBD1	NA	TGTGCCAGCAGCAAGACAGGGATGAACACTGAAGCTTTCTTT	CASSKTGMNTEAFF
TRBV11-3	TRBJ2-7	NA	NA	TGTGCCAGCAGCCACCGAGGAGTCGCGCTCCACGAGCAGTACTTC	CASSHRGVALHEQYF
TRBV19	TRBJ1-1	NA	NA	TGTGCCAGTAGTATCCCCACCTTAGGGGCAGCGAACACTGAAGCTTTCTTT	CASSIPTLGAANTEAFF
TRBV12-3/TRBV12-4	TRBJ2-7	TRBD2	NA	TGTGCCTCGACGGGGGGGTCCTACGAGCAGTACTTC	CASTGGSYEQYF
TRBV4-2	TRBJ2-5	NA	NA	TGTGCCAGCAGCCAAGATCTCCCGGGCTGGCAAGAGACCCAGTACTTC	CASSQDLPGWQETQYF
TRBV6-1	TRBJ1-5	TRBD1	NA	TGTGCCAGCAGTGAAGATAGGACAGGGTGGGCGCCCCAGCATTTT	CASSEDRTGWAPQHF
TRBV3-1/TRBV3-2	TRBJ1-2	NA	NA	TGTGCCAGCAGCCAAGTAAGGAGTAACTATGGCTACACCTTC	CASSQVRSNYGYTF
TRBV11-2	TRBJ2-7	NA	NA	TGTGCCAGCAGCTTAATCCCCGGATCCTACGAGCAGTACTTC	CASSLIPGSYEQYF
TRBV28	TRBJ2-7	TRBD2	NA	TGTGCCAGCAGCCGAGCGGGAGTGGGCTACGAGCAGTACTTC	CASSRAGVGYEQYF
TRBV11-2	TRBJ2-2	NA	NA	TGTGCCAGCAGTCGGGACACCGGGGAGCTGTTTTTT	CASSRDTGELFF
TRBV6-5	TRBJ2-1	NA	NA	TGTGCCAGCAGTTACCAGACAGGCTACAATGAGCAGTTCTTC	CASSYQTGYNEQFF
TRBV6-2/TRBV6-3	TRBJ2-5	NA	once	TGTGCCAGCAGTTGGGGGAGAAGGGGGACCCAGTACTTC	CASSWGRRGTQYF
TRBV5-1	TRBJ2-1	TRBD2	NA	TGCGCCAGCAGCTCGACTAGCGGGAGAGACGAGCAGTTCTTC	CASSSTSGRDEQFF
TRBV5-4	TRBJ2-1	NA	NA	TGTGCCAGCAGCTTGGAAGCTAGCGCAACCTACAATGAGCAGTTCTTC	CASSLEASATYNEQFF
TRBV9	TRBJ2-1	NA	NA	TGTGCCAGCAGCGTCGGCGGGATGGGGTACAATGAGCAGTTCTTC	CASSVGGMGYNEQFF
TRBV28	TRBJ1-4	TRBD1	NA	TGTGCCAGCATTACTTCGGGACAGAGTAATGAAAAACTGTTTTTT	CASITSGQSNEKLFF
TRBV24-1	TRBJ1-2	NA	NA	TGTGCCACCAGTGATAATAATTATGGCTACACCTTC	CATSDNNYGYTF
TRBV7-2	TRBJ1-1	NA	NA	TGTGCCAGCAGCGCAATGGGTCCAGGGAACACTGAAGCTTTCTTT	CASSAMGPGNTEAFF
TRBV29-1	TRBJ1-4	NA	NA	TGCAGCGTTACCCAGGCCACAGGGTGGGGGAAAGAAAAACTGTTTTTT	CSVTQATGWGKEKLFF
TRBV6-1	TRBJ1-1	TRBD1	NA	TGTGCCAGCAGTGAAGACAGGGGATTGACTGAAGCTTTCTTT	CASSEDRGLTEAFF
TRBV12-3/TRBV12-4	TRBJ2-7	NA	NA	TGTGCCAGTCTCCAGGGGTATGGATACGAGCAGTACTTC	CASLQGYGYEQYF
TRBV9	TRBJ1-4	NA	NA	TGTGCCAGCAGCAGACGAGGGCGTGAGTGGGACTTAAATGAAAAACTGTTTTTT	CASSRRGREWDLNEKLFF
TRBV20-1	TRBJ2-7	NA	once	TGCAGTGCCACAATAGGGGTTCAGCAGTACTTC	CSATIGVQQYF
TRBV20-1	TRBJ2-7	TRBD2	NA	TGCAGTGCTAGTCGTAGCGGGAGGACCTACGAGCAGTACTTC	CSASRSGRTYEQYF
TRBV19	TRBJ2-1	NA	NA	TGTGCCAGTTCCGGGGTTCACTCCTACAATGAGCAGTTCTTC	CASSGVHSYNEQFF
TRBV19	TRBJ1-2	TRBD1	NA	TGTGCCAGTAGCTCGGGACAGATGACGGCCTATGGCTACACCTTC	CASSSGQMTAYGYTF